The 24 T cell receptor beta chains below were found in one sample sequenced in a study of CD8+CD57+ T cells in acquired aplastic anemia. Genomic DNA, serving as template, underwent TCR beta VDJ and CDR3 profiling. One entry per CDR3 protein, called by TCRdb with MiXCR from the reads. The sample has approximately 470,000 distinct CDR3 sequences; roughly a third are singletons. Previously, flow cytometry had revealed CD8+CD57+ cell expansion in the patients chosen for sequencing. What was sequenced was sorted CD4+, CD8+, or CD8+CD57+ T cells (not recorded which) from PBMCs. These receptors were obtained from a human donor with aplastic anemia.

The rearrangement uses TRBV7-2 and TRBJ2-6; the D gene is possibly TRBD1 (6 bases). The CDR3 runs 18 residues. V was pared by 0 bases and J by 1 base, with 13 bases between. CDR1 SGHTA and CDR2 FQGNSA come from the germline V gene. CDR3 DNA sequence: TGTGCCAGCAGCTTAGCGTTCTCCGGGACATCTGGGGCCAACGTCCTGACTTTC. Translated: CASSLAFSGTSGANVLTF.

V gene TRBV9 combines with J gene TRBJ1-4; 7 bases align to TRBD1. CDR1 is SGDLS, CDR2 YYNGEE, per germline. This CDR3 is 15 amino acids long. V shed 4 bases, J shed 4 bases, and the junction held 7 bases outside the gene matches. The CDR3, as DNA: TGTGCCAGCAGCACCGGACAGGCGGTTAATGAAAAACTGTTTTTT. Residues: CASSTGQAVNEKLFF.

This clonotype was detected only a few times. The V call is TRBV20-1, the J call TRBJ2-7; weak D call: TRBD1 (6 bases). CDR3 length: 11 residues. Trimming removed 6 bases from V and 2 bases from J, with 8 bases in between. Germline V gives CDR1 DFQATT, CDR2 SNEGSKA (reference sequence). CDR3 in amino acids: CSARTAYEQYF. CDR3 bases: TGCAGTGCGAGGACAGCCTACGAGCAGTACTTC.

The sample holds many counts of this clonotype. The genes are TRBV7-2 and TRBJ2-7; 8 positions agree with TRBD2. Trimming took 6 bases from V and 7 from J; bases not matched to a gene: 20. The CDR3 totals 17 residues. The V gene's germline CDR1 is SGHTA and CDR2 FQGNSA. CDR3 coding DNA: TGTGCCAGCAGTGTAGCCCGCTACCAGCGGGGGCAGGGGGAGCAGTACTTC. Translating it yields CASSVARYQRGQGEQYF.

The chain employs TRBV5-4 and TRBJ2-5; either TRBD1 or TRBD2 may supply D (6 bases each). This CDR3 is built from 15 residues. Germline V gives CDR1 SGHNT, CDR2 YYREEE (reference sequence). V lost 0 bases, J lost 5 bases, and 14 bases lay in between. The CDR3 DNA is TGTGCCAGCAGCTTGGCCGAGACGGGGGCGGAGACCCAGTACTTC. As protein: CASSLAETGAETQYF.

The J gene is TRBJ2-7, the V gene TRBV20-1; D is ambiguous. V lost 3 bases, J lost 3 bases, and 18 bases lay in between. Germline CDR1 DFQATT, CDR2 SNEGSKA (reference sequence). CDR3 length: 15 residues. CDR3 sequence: CSARLGLGGDYEQYF. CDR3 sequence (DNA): TGCAGTGCTAGGCTGGGTCTCGGTGGGGACTACGAGCAGTACTTC.

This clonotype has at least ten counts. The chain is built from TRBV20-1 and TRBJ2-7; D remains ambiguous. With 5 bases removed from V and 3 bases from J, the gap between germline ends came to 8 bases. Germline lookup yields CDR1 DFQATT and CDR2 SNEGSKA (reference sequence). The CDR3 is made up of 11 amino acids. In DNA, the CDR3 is TGCAGTGCTCGCCGGCTCTACGAGCAGTACTTC. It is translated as CSARRLYEQYF.

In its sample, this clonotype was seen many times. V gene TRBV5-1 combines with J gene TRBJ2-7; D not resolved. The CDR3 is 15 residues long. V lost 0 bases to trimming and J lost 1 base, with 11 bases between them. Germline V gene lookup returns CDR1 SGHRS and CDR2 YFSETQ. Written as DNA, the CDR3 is TGCGCCAGCAGCTTGGTCACAGTAGGGTCCTACGAGCAGTACTTC. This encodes CASSLVTVGSYEQYF.

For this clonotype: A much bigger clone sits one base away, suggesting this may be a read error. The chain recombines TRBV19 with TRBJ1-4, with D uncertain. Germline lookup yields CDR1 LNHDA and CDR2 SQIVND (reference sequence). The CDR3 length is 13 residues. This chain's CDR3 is CASSTDPREKLLF. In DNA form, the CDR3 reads TGTGCCAGTAGTACAGACCCTAGAGAAAAACTGCTTTTT.

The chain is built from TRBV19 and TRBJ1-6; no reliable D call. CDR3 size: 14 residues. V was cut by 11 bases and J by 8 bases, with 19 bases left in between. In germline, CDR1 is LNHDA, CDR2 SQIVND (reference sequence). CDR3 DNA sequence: TGTGCCGGGCTCGGGGAGGGTGGTTATTCACCCCTCCACTTT. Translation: CAGLGEGGYSPLHF. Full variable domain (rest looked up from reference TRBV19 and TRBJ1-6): DGGITQSPKYLFRKEGQNVTLSCEQNLNHDAMYWYRQDPGQGLRLIYYSQIVNDFQKGDIAEGYSVSREKKESFPLTVTSAQKNPTAFYLCAGLGEGGYSPLHFGNGTRLTVT.

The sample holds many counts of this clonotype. The CDR3 reads CASSVERQNSPLHF. In DNA, the CDR3 is TGTGCCAGCAGCGTAGAACGACAAAATTCACCCCTCCACTTT. V and J are TRBV9 and TRBJ1-6; no clear D. Per germline, CDR1 SGDLS and CDR2 YYNGEE. V shed 0 bases and J shed 7 bases, with 8 bases lying between them. This CDR3 is built from 14 residues.

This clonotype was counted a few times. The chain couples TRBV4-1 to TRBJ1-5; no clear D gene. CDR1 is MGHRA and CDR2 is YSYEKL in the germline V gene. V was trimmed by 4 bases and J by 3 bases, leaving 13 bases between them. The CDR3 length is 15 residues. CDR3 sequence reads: CASSLTPGNNQPQHF. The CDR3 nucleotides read TGCGCCAGCAGCCTTACTCCCGGGAACAATCAGCCCCAGCATTTT.

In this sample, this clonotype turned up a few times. The CDR3 DNA sequence: TGTGCCAGCAGCTTAGGGACTAGCGTAGATGAGCAGTTCTTC. It encodes CASSLGTSVDEQFF. This chain links TRBV7-3 with TRBJ2-1, with 10 bases fitting TRBD2. Germline values: CDR1 SGHTA, CDR2 FQGTGA. The CDR3 sequence is 14 residues long. With 2 bases clipped from V and 8 bases from J, the junction kept 3 bases outside the gene matches.

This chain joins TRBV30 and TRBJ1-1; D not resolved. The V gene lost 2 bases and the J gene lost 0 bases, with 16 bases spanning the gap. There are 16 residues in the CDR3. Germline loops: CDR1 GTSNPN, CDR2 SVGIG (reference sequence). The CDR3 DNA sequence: TGTGCCTGGAGTCCTGACGGGGTGATCATGAACACTGAAGCTTTCTTT. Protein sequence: CAWSPDGVIMNTEAFF. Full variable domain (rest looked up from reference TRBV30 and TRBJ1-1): SQTIHQWPATLVQPVGSPLSLECTVEGTSNPNLYWYRQAAGRGLQLLFYSVGIGQISSEVPQNLSASRPQDRQFILSSKKLLLSDSGFYLCAWSPDGVIMNTEAFFGQGTRLTVV.

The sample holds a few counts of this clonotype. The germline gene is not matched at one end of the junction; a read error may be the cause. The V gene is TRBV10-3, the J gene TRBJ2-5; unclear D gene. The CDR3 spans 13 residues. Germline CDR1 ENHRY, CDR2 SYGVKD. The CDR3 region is CASSYRSVETQYF. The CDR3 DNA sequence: TGTGCCAGCAGTTATAGATCGGTAGAGACCCAGTACTTC.

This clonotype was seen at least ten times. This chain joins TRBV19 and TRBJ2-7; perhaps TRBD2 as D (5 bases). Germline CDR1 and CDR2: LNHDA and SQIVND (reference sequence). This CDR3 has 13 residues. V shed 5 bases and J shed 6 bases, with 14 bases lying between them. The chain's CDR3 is CASSGWGGGEQYF. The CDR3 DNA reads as TGTGCCAGTAGTGGGTGGGGTGGAGGCGAGCAGTACTTC. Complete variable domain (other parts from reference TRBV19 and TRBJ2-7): DGGITQSPKYLFRKEGQNVTLSCEQNLNHDAMYWYRQDPGQGLRLIYYSQIVNDFQKGDIAEGYSVSREKKESFPLTVTSAQKNPTAFYLCASSGWGGGEQYFGPGTRLTVT.

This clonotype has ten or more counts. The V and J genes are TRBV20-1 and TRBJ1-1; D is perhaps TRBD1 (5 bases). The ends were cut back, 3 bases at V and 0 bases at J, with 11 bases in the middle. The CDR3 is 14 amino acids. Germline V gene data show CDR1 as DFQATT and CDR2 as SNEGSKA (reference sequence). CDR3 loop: CSARLGTLNTEAFF. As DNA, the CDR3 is TGCAGTGCTAGGCTTGGGACCTTGAACACTGAAGCTTTCTTT.

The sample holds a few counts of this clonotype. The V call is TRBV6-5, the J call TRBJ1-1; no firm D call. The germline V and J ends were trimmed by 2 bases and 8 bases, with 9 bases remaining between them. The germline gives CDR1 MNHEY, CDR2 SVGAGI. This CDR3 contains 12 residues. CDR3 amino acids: CASSYGGEEAFF. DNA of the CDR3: TGTGCCAGCAGTTACGGAGGAGAAGAAGCTTTCTTT.

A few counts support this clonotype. The CDR3 DNA follows: TGTGCCAGCAGCACGGATTACAGAGACCCAAGCTCCTATAATTCACCCCTCCACTTT. This gives the protein CASSTDYRDPSSYNSPLHF. The chain links TRBV11-2 to TRBJ1-6; D is uncertain. The length of the CDR3 is 19 residues. Trimming stripped 5 bases from V and 0 bases from J, with 20 bases between. Germline lookup yields CDR1 SGHAT and CDR2 FQNNGV.

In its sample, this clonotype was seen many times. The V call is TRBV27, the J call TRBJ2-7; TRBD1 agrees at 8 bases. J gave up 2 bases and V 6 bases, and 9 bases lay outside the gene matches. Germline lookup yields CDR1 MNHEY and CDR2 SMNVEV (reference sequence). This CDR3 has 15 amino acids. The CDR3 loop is CASSLRGRVAYEQYF. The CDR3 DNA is TGTGCCAGCAGCCTCAGGGGGCGCGTGGCCTACGAGCAGTACTTC.

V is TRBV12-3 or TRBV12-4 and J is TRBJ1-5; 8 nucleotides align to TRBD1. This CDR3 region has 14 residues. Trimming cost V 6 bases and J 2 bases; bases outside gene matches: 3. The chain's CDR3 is CASSQTGGNQPQHF. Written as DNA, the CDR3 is TGTGCCAGCAGCCAGACAGGGGGCAATCAGCCCCAGCATTTT.

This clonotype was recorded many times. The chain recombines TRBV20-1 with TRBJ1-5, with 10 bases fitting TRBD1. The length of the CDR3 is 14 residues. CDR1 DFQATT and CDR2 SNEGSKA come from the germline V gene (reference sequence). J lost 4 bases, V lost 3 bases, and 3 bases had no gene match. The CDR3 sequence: CSARRGQGNQPQHF. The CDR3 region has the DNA TGCAGTGCTAGGCGGGGACAGGGGAATCAGCCCCAGCATTTT.

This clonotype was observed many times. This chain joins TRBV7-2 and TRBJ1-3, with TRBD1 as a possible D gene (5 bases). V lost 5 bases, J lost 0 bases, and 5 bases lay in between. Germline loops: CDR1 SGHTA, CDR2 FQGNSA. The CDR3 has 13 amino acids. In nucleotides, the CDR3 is TGTGCCAGCAGCGGGGGCTCTGGAAACACCATATATTTT. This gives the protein CASSGGSGNTIYF.

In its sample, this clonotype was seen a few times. The CDR3 spells CASSSEIYEQYF. CDR3 DNA: TGTGCCAGCAGTTCTGAAATCTACGAGCAGTACTTC. The rearrangement links TRBV12-3 or TRBV12-4 to TRBJ2-7, with no clear D. The CDR3 is 12 residues long. V lost 4 bases and J lost 3, with 7 bases in between.